This note documents a single T cell receptor (beta chain) sequence. This clone has ten or more counts. Its antigen remains unidentified. No much larger clone exists at a distance of one base, and base qualities are not known. These data belong to a study of blood T cell repertoires in COVID-19 (dated by TCRdb to the early 2020s). As for the study more broadly: Samples from collaborators originated in the United States, Italy and Spain and spanned both the acute and convalescent phases of COVID-19. The material from the prospective study consisted of cDNA or gDNA derived from T cells, B-cell-depleted T cells, or PBMCs. Subjects who had been exposed to COVID-19, were actively infected with it, or had recovered from it provided the deeply sampled blood TCRbeta repertoires that made up the dataset. The repertoires were made available in a free public database intended to serve as a resource for research on the immune response to SARS-CoV-2. Samples were obtained from the ongoing ImmuneRACE study (first 160 participants) and from 1,000 to 1,500 subjects provided by 6 global collaborators. The sample metadata nearly always contained a de-identified subject ID, COVID-19 status, age in years and sex. Where HLA class I and class II types were available, the types were taken from metadata supplied by the sample provider, not from assay-based typing.

Each collaborating institution followed its own protocols to collect whole blood in K2EDTA tubes. Collaborator samples were shipped for TCRbeta analysis as frozen whole blood, isolated PBMCs, or DNA extracted from either sample type. On the study overall, not on this receptor specifically: Clinical and demographic metadata were provided uncurated, with the amount varying by source and participant.

The immunoSEQ Assay, a bias-controlled multiplex PCR, was used to amplify TCRbeta CDR3 regions from genomic DNA. In the source study's methods: Nucleated cell counts per sample were estimated from amplification of reference gene primers within the assay. To quantify the absolute abundance of each unique TCRbeta CDR3 rearrangement, sequence reads were collapsed and filtered. Productive Simpson clonality was computed per sample as the square root of Simpson's diversity index over productive rearrangements. TCRdb holds this immuneACCESS table with in-frame rearrangements only. Some clones are missing; in checked studies, unresolved V genes explain under half, and the rest has no known cause. That table supplies the V and J calls and clone size; D and trimming were determined from the DNA. Within this sample are 70,000 or so clones, with more than 75% of them counted one time only. 29% of the sample is held by the ten biggest clonotypes.

V and J lose 1 base and 0 bases, and a span of 16 bases separates them. The germline V gene encodes CDR1 LGHDT and CDR2 YNNKEL (reference sequence). Reading from cysteine to phenylalanine, the CDR3 counts 18 amino acids. CDR3 DNA is the only sequence kept; it has 54 bases, read in frame from the first base. This sequence uses TRBV3-1 (or the pseudogene TRBV3-2) and TRBJ2-1, with TRBD2 as a weak D call on 6 bases. This sequence originates from a woman older than 75 with active or convalescent COVID-19. Material for sequencing was peripheral blood. The CDR3 reads CASSQGTGEDHSYNEQFF. The sequenced DNA: TGTGCCAGCAGCCAAGGGACTGGGGAGGACCACTCCTACAATGAGCAGTTCTTC.